The 8 T cell receptor beta chains listed next were all sequenced from one sample in a study of blood T cell repertoires in COVID-19. Clones were read by immunoSEQ multiplex PCR, and TCRdb kept only the in-frame ones, dropping some. Of approximately 530,000 clones detected, 85% to 90% appear once; the ten largest clones hold under 8.5%. The sequenced material came from peripheral blood. The receptors originated from a woman aged 45-59 years with COVID-19, enrolled during active disease.

This rearrangement joins TRBV11-2 to TRBJ2-1, with D possibly being TRBD2 (5 bases). This CDR3 has 16 residues. Germline V gives CDR1 SGHAT, CDR2 FQNNGV. Trimming cost V 1 base and J 4 bases, with 14 bases left between them. As DNA, the CDR3 is TGTGCCAGCAGCTTAGTTAGCCCGGGGTCATACAATGAGCAGTTCTTC. Amino acids: CASSLVSPGSYNEQFF.

This rearrangement joins TRBV5-1 to TRBJ2-1; possible D gene TRBD1, 5 bases. The germline V gene encodes CDR1 SGHRS and CDR2 YFSETQ. V gave up 4 bases and J gave up 9 bases, with 14 bases separating them. The CDR3 length is 13 residues. The CDR3 DNA sequence: TGCGCCAGCAGCCGTAGGGGCGACGGTGAGCAGTTCTTC. It is translated as CASSRRGDGEQFF.

In regard to this clone: The same CDR3 also results from other DNA sequences found in this sample. The chain couples TRBV18 to TRBJ2-7, with no clear D. V was shortened by 3 bases and J by 6 bases, with 9 bases between the two germline ends. The CDR3 length is 12 residues. From germline, CDR1 is KGHSH and CDR2 LQKENI. CDR3 DNA sequence: TGTGCCAGCTCACCCGAGAAATCCGAGCAGTACTTC. Translated, it gives CASSPEKSEQYF.

In this sample, this clone turned up a few times. Other DNA sequences of this sample code for an identical CDR3. This chain joins TRBV4-2 and TRBJ1-1, with 8 bases that match TRBD1. This CDR3 contains 16 residues. Per the germline V gene, CDR1 is LGHNA and CDR2 is YNFKEQ. Trimming removed 4 bases from V and 0 bases from J; junction bases left unmatched: 7. The CDR3 reads CASSRGTGGMNTEAFF. In nucleotides, the CDR3 is TGTGCCAGCAGCCGAGGAACAGGGGGGATGAACACTGAAGCTTTCTTT.

J is TRBJ2-7 and V is TRBV6-2 or TRBV6-3, with D tentatively TRBD1 (5 bases). Germline assignment: CDR1 MNHEY and CDR2 SVGEGT. This CDR3 contains 14 residues. V was pared by 2 bases and J by 3 bases, with 11 bases between. The CDR3 protein is CASSYGQGSYEQYF. The CDR3 DNA sequence: TGTGCCAGCAGTTACGGGCAGGGAAGCTACGAGCAGTACTTC.

V and J are TRBV4-1 and TRBJ1-6, with no clear D. In germline, CDR1 is MGHRA, CDR2 YSYEKL. The V end lost 0 bases, the J end lost 9 bases, and 6 bases lay between the germline ends. This CDR3 region has 13 residues. In nucleotides, the CDR3 is TGCGCCAGCAGCCAAGAGAACGGTTCACCCCTCCACTTT. This encodes CASSQENGSPLHF.

CDR3 sequence (DNA): TGTGCCATCACGGGACAGGGGGAAGATACGCAGTATTTT. It specifies CAITGQGEDTQYF. J is TRBJ2-3 and V is TRBV10-3; TRBD1 aligns across 11 bases. The V gene's germline CDR1 is ENHRY and CDR2 SYGVKD. The junction had 2 bases not matched to a gene; V was cut back by 7 bases and J by 5 bases. This CDR3 has 13 residues.

The chain uses TRBV18 and TRBJ1-1; D remains unclear. Germline V gene sequence: CDR1 KGHSH, CDR2 LQKENI. This CDR3 is built from 17 residues. The V gene lost 0 bases and the J gene lost 0 bases, with 14 bases spanning the gap. The CDR3 DNA is TGTGCCAGCTCACCACCCGAAGAATTCAGAATGAACACTGAAGCTTTCTTT. Protein sequence: CASSPPEEFRMNTEAFF.